This T cell receptor (beta chain) was obtained from a study of T cell responses to AZD1222 COVID-19 vaccine. Some clones are missing from TCRdb's copy, which holds only in-frame ones; the method was immunoSEQ multiplex PCR. The data contain 120,000 or so clones, about nine tenths of them seen just once; the ten biggest clones take up 7.2%. Overall study findings and caveats: Dominant at 160-218 and 743-854, vaccine-associated CD4 TCRs also spanned spike.

Details on this clone: Antigen unknown.

This CDR3 is 14 amino acids long. The germline V gene has CDR1 SGHNT and CDR2 YYREEE (reference sequence). Trimming cost V 1 base and J 2 bases; bases outside gene matches: 0. The J gene is TRBJ2-5, the V gene TRBV5-4, with 9 bases fitting TRBD2. Sequences were derived from peripheral blood, sampled on day 0 of AZD1222 vaccination. This sequence originates from an adult in good health. The CDR3 DNA sequence: TGTGCCAGCAGCTTGCTAGCGGGACAAGAGACCCAGTACTTC. Protein sequence: CASSLLAGQETQYF. Using reference TRBV5-4 and TRBJ2-5 for the parts outside the CDR3, the full variable domain is ETGVTQSPTHLIKTRGQQVTLRCSSQSGHNTVSWYQQALGQGPQFIFQYYREEENGRGNFPPRFSGLQFPNYSSELNVNALELDDSALYLCASSLLAGQETQYFGPGTRLLVL.